This T cell receptor (beta chain) was sequenced for a study of memory B cells and T cells in multiple sclerosis. Broader study findings: Compartments had unequal clone-set sizes, affecting shared clonotype counts.

CFSE-dim autoproliferating and CFSE-high non-proliferating T cells from unstimulated culture were sequenced separately. Cultures began with roughly 5.4x10^7 CFSE-labeled PBMCs, unstimulated for under 8 days, with replicate wells pooled. The PBMCs received about 0.51 uM CFSE and serum-free culture with no added stimuli. As for this clone: Its specificity is unknown.

Profiling relied on immunoSEQ multiplex PCR, and the TCRdb table lists in-frame clones only, not all of them. This sample carries over 35,000 clones, more than 65% of them seen once, and the ten largest clones take 0.85% to 1.3%. The CDR3 has 17 residues. Trimming at V came to 1 base and at J to 4 bases, leaving 9 bases not matched to a gene. The V gene's germline CDR1 is SGHAT and CDR2 FQNNGV. This TCR was recovered from a human donor with multiple sclerosis. Specimen: PBMCs from blood kept in culture. This sequence joins TRBV11-2 and TRBJ2-2, with TRBD2 matching 7 bases. CDR3 in amino acids: CASSLVPGGGSTGELFF. The CDR3 coding sequence is TGTGCCAGCAGCTTAGTTCCGGGCGGGGGTTCCACCGGGGAGCTGTTTTTT.